This is a list of T cell receptor beta chains from one sample in a study of blood T cell repertoires in COVID-19. Some clones are missing from TCRdb's copy, which holds only in-frame ones; the method was immunoSEQ multiplex PCR. The sample holds approximately 270,000 clones; around 86% are singletons and the top ten take 8.5% to 9%. Specimen: peripheral blood. The receptors shown here come from a middle-aged man with active or convalescent COVID-19. Each CDR3 is given with its conserved first and last residue. Each record gives: J gene, V gene, CDR3 protein.

>TRBJ1-2|TRBV5-6
CASSWTPTGDYGYTF
>TRBJ1-1|TRBV3-1/TRBV3-2
CASSQGAGNGGAFF
>TRBJ2-1|TRBV9
CASSVIAGEGNEQFF
>TRBJ2-7|TRBV19
CASSPTGTYEQYF
>TRBJ1-4|TRBV11-2
CASSPRQGATSQLFF
>TRBJ2-7|TRBV27
CASSRRQGYEQYF
>TRBJ2-2|TRBV14
CASSQVGAGELFF
>TRBJ2-5|TRBV29-1
CSVGGGTETQYF
>TRBJ2-5|TRBV19
CASQSTSGTGETQYF
>TRBJ2-2|TRBV5-1
CASSLDLGEGEELFF
>TRBJ1-2|TRBV7-9
CASSLGNPQGGYTF
>TRBJ2-5|TRBV7-7
CASSPRGGWQETQYF
>TRBJ2-7|TRBV6-5
CASIGRDRGSYEQYF
>TRBJ2-1|TRBV9
CASSVGTAYNEQFF
>TRBJ1-1|TRBV6-5
CASSFSRSEAFF
>TRBJ2-2|TRBV27
CASKNTGELFF
>TRBJ1-2|TRBV24-1
CATSGNDWEMMNYGYTF
>TRBJ1-5|TRBV2
CASRTSGDQPQHF
>TRBJ2-1|TRBV7-2
CASSFQTGGSYNEQFF
>TRBJ1-4|TRBV5-1
CASSLVDSSNEKLFF
>TRBJ2-6|TRBV6-6
CASGQGAGANVLTF
>TRBJ2-5|TRBV5-1
CASSWDSQQTQYF
>TRBJ2-3|TRBV11-3
CASSLGGGNTDTQYF
>TRBJ1-2|TRBV13
CASSGGFLSGYTF
>TRBJ1-2|TRBV6-6
CASSYNSLNYGYTF